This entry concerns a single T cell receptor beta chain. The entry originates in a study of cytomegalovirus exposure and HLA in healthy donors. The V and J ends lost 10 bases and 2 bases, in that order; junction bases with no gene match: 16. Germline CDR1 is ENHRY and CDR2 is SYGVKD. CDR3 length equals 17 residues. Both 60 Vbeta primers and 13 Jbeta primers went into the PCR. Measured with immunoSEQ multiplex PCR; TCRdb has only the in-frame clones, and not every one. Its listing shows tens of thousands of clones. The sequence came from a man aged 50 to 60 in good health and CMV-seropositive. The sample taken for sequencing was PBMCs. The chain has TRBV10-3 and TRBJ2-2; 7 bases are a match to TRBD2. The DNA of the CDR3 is TGTGCCACCCACCGGGGAGGGGCGGGAACTAACACCGGGGAGCTGTTTTTT. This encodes CATHRGGAGTNTGELFF.